These 7 T cell receptor beta chains originate from one sample sequenced in a study of technical replicates of blood from a handful of donors. Clones were read by immunoSEQ multiplex PCR, and TCRdb kept only the in-frame ones, dropping some. The sample contains 82,000 or so clones, 95% to 96% of which appear only once. Source material: T cells isolated from PBMCs. These receptors were obtained from a human donor in good health.

The rearrangement uses TRBV5-4 and TRBJ2-2; 10 bases are a match to TRBD1. Trimming cost V 7 bases and J 7 bases; bases outside gene matches: 22. CDR1 is SGHNT, CDR2 YYREEE, per germline (reference sequence). This CDR3 contains 19 residues. The CDR3 DNA reads TGTGCCAGCCGTCAAGGGACAGGGGCTTCTCTGAAGTCAGACGGGGAGCTGTTTTTT. Protein sequence: CASRQGTGASLKSDGELFF. The whole variable domain, remainder taken from reference TRBV5-4 and TRBJ2-2, is ETGVTQSPTHLIKTRGQQVTLRCSSQSGHNTVSWYQQALGQGPQFIFQYYREEENGRGNFPPRFSGLQFPNYSSELNVNALELDDSALYLCASRQGTGASLKSDGELFFGEGSRLTVL.

The chain carries TRBV5-6 and TRBJ1-2; D call uncertain. CDR1 and CDR2 (germline): SGHDT, YYEEEE. Trimming removed 7 bases at V and 8 bases at J, with 18 bases between. The CDR3 contains 13 residues. The CDR3 reads CASVSVTSWGYTF. The CDR3, as DNA: TGTGCCAGCGTCTCGGTGACTTCTTGGGGCTACACCTTC.

The V and J genes are TRBV27 and TRBJ2-5; 8 nucleotides line up with TRBD2. J was trimmed by 6 bases and V by 2 bases; bases with no gene match: 11. The CDR3 spans 16 residues. CDR1 and CDR2 (germline): MNHEY, SMNVEV (reference sequence). CDR3 protein: CASSLIPAGETQTQYF. As DNA, the CDR3 is TGTGCCAGCAGTTTAATCCCAGCGGGAGAAACACAGACCCAGTACTTC.

The chain links TRBV27 to TRBJ2-1; 11 bases fit TRBD2. Germline-derived CDR1 and CDR2 are MNHEY and SMNVEV (reference sequence). The CDR3 has 17 amino acids. The V gene end was trimmed by 3 bases and the J gene end by 1 base; junction bases not matched to a gene: 5. CDR3 region: CASSFLAGGESYNEQFF. The CDR3 bases are TGTGCCAGCAGTTTCTTAGCGGGAGGGGAGTCCTACAATGAGCAGTTCTTC.

The chain links TRBV6-5 to TRBJ1-2, with TRBD1 matching over 9 bases. Germline CDR1 is MNHEY and CDR2 is SVGAGI. V shed 2 bases, J shed 4 bases, and the junction held 8 bases outside the gene matches. The CDR3 is 16 residues long. The CDR3 region is CASSYLTGGAIYGYTF. The CDR3 bases are TGTGCCAGCAGTTACCTGACAGGGGGAGCGATCTATGGCTACACCTTC.

The chain carries TRBV19 and TRBJ1-1; D is ambiguous. V shed 4 bases and J shed 2 bases, with 11 bases lying between them. Per the germline V gene, CDR1 is LNHDA and CDR2 is SQIVND (reference sequence). This CDR3 spans 14 amino acids. This CDR3 is CASSSKWSNTEAFF. For the CDR3, the DNA is TGTGCCAGTAGTAGTAAGTGGAGTAACACTGAAGCTTTCTTT.

The rearrangement joins TRBV6-4 to TRBJ2-2, with a tentative D call TRBD1 (5 bases). The germline V gene encodes CDR1 MRHNA and CDR2 SNTAGT. V was pared by 3 bases and J by 3 bases, with 8 bases between. The CDR3 sequence is 14 residues long. The DNA for the CDR3 is TGTGCCAGCAGTGAACAGGCTCACACCGGGGAGCTGTTTTTT. Protein sequence: CASSEQAHTGELFF.